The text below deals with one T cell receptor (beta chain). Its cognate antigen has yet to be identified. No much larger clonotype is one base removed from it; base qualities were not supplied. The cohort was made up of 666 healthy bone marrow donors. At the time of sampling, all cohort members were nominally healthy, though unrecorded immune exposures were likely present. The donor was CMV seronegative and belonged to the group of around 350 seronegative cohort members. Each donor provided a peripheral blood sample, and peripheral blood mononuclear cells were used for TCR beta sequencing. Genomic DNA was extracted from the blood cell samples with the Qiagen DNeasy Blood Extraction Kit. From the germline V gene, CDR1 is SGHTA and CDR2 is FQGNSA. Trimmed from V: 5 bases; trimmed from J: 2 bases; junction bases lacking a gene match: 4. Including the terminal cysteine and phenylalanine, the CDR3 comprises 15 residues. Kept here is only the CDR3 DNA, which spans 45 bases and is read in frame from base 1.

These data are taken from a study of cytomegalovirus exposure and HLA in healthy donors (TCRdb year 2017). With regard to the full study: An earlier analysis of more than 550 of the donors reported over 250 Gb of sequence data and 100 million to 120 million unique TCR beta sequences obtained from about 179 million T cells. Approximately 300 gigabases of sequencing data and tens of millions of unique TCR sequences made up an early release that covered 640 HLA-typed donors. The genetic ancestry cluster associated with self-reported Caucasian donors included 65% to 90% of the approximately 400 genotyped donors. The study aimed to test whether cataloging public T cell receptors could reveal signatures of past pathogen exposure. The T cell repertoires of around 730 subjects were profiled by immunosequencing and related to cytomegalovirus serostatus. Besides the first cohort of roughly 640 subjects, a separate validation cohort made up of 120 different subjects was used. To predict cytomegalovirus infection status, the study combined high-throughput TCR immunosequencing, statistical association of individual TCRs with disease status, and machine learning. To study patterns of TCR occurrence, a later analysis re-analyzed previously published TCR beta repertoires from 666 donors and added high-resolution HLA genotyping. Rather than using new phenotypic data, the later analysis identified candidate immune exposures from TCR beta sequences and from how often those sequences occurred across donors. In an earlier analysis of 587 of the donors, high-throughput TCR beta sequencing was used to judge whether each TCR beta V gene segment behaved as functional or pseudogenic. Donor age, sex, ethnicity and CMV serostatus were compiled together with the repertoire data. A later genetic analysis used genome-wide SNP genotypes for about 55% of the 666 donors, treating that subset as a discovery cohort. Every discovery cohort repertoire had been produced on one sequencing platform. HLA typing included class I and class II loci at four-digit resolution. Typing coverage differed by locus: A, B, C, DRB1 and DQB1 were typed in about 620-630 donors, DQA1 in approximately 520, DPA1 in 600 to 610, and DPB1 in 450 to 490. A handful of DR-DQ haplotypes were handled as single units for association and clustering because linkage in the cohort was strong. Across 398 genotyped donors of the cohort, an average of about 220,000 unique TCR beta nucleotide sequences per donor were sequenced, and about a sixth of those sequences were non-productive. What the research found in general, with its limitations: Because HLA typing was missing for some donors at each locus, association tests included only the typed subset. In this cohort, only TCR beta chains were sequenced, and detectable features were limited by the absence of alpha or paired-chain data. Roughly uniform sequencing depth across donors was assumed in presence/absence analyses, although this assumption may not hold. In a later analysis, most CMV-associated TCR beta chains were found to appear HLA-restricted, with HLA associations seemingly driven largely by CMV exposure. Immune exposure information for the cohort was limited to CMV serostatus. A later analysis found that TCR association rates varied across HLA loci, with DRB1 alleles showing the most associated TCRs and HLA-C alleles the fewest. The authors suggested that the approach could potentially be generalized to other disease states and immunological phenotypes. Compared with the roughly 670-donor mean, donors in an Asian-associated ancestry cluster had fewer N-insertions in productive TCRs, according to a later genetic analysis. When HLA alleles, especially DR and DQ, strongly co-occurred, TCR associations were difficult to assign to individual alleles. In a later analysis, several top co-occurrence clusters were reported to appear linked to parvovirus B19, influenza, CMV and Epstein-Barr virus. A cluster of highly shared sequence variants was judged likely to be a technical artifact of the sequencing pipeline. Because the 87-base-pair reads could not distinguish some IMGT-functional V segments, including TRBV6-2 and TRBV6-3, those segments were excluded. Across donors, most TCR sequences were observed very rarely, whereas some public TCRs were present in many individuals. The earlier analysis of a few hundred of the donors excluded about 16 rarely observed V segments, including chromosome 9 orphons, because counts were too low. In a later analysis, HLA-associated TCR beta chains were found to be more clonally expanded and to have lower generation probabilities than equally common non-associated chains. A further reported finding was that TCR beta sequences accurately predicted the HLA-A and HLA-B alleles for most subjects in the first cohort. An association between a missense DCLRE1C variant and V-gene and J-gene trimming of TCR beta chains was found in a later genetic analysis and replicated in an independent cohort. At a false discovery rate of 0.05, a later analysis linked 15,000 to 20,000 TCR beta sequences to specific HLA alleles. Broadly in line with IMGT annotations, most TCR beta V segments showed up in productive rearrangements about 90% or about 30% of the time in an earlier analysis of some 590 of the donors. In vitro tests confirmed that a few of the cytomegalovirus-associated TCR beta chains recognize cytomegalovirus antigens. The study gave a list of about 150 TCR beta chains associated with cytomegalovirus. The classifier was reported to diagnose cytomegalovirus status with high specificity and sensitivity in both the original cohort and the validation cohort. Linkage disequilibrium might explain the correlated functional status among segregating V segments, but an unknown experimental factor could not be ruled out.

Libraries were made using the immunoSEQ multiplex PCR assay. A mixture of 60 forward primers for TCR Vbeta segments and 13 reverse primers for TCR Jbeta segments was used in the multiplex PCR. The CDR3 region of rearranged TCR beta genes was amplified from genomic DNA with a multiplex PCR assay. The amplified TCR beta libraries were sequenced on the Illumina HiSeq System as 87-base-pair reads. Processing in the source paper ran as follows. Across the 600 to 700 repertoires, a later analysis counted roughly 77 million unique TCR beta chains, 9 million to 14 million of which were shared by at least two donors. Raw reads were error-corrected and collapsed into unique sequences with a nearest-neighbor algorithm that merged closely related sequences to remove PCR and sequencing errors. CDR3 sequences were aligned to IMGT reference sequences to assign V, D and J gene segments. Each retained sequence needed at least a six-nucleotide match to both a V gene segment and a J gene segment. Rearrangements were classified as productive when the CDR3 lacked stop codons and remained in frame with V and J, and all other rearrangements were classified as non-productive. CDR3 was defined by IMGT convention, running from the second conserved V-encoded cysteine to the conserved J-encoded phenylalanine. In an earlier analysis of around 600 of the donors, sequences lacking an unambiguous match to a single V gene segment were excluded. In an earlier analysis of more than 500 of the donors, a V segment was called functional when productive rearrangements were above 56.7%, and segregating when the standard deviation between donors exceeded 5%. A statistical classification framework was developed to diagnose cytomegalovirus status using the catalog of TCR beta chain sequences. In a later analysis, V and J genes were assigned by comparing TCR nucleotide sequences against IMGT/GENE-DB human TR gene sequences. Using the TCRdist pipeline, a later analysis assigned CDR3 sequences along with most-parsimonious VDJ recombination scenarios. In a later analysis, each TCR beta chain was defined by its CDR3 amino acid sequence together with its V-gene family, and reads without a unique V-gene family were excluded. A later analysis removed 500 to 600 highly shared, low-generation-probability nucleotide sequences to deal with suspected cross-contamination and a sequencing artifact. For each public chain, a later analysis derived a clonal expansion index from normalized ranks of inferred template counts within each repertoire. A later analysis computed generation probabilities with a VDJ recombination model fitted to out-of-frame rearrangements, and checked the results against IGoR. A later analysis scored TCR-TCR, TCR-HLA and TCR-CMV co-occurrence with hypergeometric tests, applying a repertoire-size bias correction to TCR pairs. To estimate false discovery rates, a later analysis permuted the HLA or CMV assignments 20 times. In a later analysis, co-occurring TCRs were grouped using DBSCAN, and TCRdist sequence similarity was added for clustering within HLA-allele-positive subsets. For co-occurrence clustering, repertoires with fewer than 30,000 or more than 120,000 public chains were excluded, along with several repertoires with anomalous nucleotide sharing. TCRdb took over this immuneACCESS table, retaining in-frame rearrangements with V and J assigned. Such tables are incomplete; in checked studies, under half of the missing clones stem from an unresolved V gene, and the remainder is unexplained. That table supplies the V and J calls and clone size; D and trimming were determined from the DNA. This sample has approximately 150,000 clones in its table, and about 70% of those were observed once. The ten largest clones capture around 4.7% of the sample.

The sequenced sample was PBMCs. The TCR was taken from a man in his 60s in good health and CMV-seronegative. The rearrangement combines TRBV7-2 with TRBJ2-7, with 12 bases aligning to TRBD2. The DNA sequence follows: TGTGCCAGCAGCCCCTGGACTAGCGGGGCCTACGAGCAGTACTTC. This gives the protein CASSPWTSGAYEQYF.